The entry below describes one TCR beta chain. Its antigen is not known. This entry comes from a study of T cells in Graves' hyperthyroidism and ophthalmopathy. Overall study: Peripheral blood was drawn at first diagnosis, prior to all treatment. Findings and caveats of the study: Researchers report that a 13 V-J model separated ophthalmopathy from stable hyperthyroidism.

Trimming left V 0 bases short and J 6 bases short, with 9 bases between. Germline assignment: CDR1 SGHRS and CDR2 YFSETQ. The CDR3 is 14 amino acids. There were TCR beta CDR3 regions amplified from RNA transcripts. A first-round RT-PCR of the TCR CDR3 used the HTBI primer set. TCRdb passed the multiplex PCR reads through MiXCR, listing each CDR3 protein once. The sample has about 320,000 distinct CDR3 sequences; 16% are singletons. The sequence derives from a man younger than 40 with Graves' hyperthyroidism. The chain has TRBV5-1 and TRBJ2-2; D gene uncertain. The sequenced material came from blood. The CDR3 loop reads CASSLEYRPGELFF. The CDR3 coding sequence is TGCGCCAGCAGCTTGGAGTACCGCCCCGGGGAGCTGTTTTTT.